One and the same sample provided the 23 T cell receptor beta chains below, sequenced in a study of cytomegalovirus exposure and HLA in healthy donors. The study ran its PCR with 60 Vbeta and 13 Jbeta primers. Some clones are missing from TCRdb's copy, which holds only in-frame ones; the method was immunoSEQ multiplex PCR. This sample has 100,000 to 150,000 clones; less than 90% occur once, and the top ten carry over 15%. Material for sequencing was PBMCs. These receptors were taken from a young man in good health and CMV-seropositive.

The chain combines TRBV11-2 with TRBJ2-6; D not certain. The CDR3 consists of 14 residues. Trimming removed 3 bases at V and 0 bases at J, with 3 bases between. Germline loops: CDR1 SGHAT, CDR2 FQNNGV. CDR3 bases: TGTGCCAGCAGCTTTAGCTCTGGGGCCAACGTCCTGACTTTC. Translated, it gives CASSFSSGANVLTF.

This clone was counted a single time. The chain combines TRBV14 with TRBJ1-5; 7 nucleotides agree with TRBD1. CDR1 SGHDN and CDR2 FVKESK come from the germline V gene. V was pared by 1 base and J by 6 bases, with 3 bases of the junction left unmatched. The CDR3 sequence is 14 residues long. CDR3 coding DNA: TGTGCCAGCAGCCAAGCAGGGGGTGGTCAGCCCCAGCATTTT. Translation gives CASSQAGGGQPQHF.

V is TRBV21-1 and J is TRBJ2-1; TRBD2, the table's D call, lacks a check against the DNA. TRBV21-1 is listed as a pseudogene. The length of the CDR3 is 19 residues. The DNA of the CDR3 is TGTGCCAGCAGCAAAGAAAGGTCGAGCGGGGGGGCCGGGTGCGATGAGCAGTTCTTC. Its protein product is CASSKERSSGGAGCDEQFF.

V is TRBV6-4 and J is TRBJ1-1; D is ambiguous. CDR3 length: 13 residues. From germline, CDR1 is MRHNA and CDR2 SNTAGT. The germline V and J ends were trimmed by 5 bases and 0 bases, with 7 bases remaining between them. CDR3 loop: CASSRVLNTEAFF. As DNA, the CDR3 is TGTGCCAGCAGTCGGGTCCTGAACACTGAAGCTTTCTTT.

The chain links TRBV13 to TRBJ2-1; 12 nucleotides line up with TRBD2. Germline values: CDR1 PRHDT, CDR2 FYEKMQ (reference sequence). This CDR3 has 15 amino acids. With 5 bases clipped from V and 2 bases from J, the junction kept 1 base outside the gene matches. CDR3 coding DNA: TGTGCCAGCAGCCTAGCGGGGGGGCCCTACAATGAGCAGTTCTTC. Its translation: CASSLAGGPYNEQFF.

The chain joins TRBV6-6 to TRBJ2-7; TRBD1 is a possible D gene (5 bases). The V gene's germline CDR1 is MNHNY and CDR2 SVGAGI (reference sequence). There are 16 residues in the CDR3. Trimming removed 6 bases from V and 5 bases from J, with 23 bases in between. The CDR3 is CASRGMVVDRTHEQYF. The CDR3 coding sequence is TGTGCCAGCAGAGGGATGGTTGTAGACAGAACCCACGAGCAGTACTTC.

The chain combines TRBV19 with TRBJ2-7; 8 nucleotides agree with TRBD1. The V gene's germline CDR1 is LNHDA and CDR2 SQIVND (reference sequence). The V and J ends lost 1 base and 5 bases, in that order; junction bases with no gene match: 7. CDR3 size: 15 residues. CDR3 loop: CASSIGGQGPNEQYF. CDR3 DNA sequence: TGTGCCAGTAGTATAGGTGGACAGGGCCCGAACGAGCAGTACTTC.

The J gene is TRBJ2-2, the V gene TRBV9, with 12 positions matching TRBD1. The CDR3 length is 16 residues. Germline CDR1 SGDLS, CDR2 YYNGEE. After removal of 7 bases from V and 6 bases from J, the junction contained 10 bases not matched to a gene. The CDR3 reads CASAGTGGMMAGELFF. The CDR3 nucleotides read TGTGCCAGCGCCGGGACAGGGGGCATGATGGCCGGGGAGCTGTTTTTT.

V usage is TRBV10-3 and J usage is TRBJ2-1; 8 nucleotides align to TRBD2. Germline V gene lookup returns CDR1 ENHRY and CDR2 SYGVKD. CDR3 length: 16 residues. Trimming at V came to 4 bases and at J to 3 bases, leaving 8 bases not matched to a gene. The CDR3 DNA is TGTGCCATCAGTGGGGGGACTAGAGGTGGCTACAATGAGCAGTTCTTC. Its translation is CAISGGTRGGYNEQFF.

J is TRBJ1-1 and V is TRBV5-6, with no clear D. Trimming removed 0 bases from V and 11 bases from J, with 11 bases in between. The CDR3 contains 12 residues. The germline gives CDR1 SGHDT, CDR2 YYEEEE. As DNA, the CDR3 is TGTGCCAGCAGCTTGGGGTCAGCGAAGGCTTTCTTT. Translating gives CASSLGSAKAFF.

This clone occurred a few times. The rearrangement uses TRBV6-6 and TRBJ1-1; D not certain. The CDR3 spans 14 residues. V was cut by 0 bases and J by 4 bases, with 9 bases left in between. CDR1 is MNHNY, CDR2 SVGAGI, per germline (reference sequence). DNA of the CDR3: TGTGCCAGCAGTTACTCGACAACCTCCACTGAAGCTTTCTTT. Amino acids: CASSYSTTSTEAFF.

This clone was recorded only once. The chain uses TRBV14 and TRBJ1-3, with no clear D. The CDR3 sequence is 14 residues long. Deletions cut 1 base from V and 3 bases from J, with 7 bases between. CDR1 is SGHDN and CDR2 is FVKESK in the germline V gene. CDR3 nucleotide sequence: TGTGCCAGCAGCCAAGGGAGGGATGGAAACACCATATATTTT. This translates into CASSQGRDGNTIYF. Full variable domain (missing parts from reference TRBV14 and TRBJ1-3): EAGVTQFPSHSVIEKGQTVTLRCDPISGHDNLYWYRRVMGKEIKFLLHFVKESKQDESGMPNNRFLAERTGGTYSTLKVQPAELEDSGVYFCASSQGRDGNTIYFGEGSWLTVV.

The chain combines TRBV28 with TRBJ2-5; D perhaps matches TRBD1 (5 bases). This CDR3 contains 16 residues. CDR1 and CDR2 from the germline V gene are MDHEN and SYDVKM. The ends were cut back, 3 bases at V and 1 base at J, with 15 bases in the middle. The CDR3 region is CASSLDPVTVQETQYF. In DNA form, the CDR3 reads TGTGCCAGCAGTTTGGACCCAGTGACAGTCCAAGAGACCCAGTACTTC.

This clone was found once. The rearrangement uses TRBV7-8 and TRBJ1-1; 7 nucleotides align to TRBD1. Germline V gene sequence: CDR1 SGHVS, CDR2 FQNEAQ. Trimming took 4 bases from V and 2 from J; bases not matched to a gene: 10. This CDR3 comprises 16 residues. Here the CDR3 DNA reads TGTGCCAGCAGCTCTGAAGAGGGGGCCGATAACACTGAAGCTTTCTTT. It encodes CASSSEEGADNTEAFF.

The chain is built from TRBV2 and TRBJ2-7; the match to TRBD2 covers 8 bases. The V and J ends lost 10 bases and 3 bases, in that order; junction bases with no gene match: 8. This CDR3 comprises 13 residues. Germline CDR1 is SNHLY and CDR2 is FYNNEI. CDR3 nucleotide sequence: TGTGCCACCAGCCGGGGGGGCTTCTACGAGCAGTACTTC. Translated, it gives CATSRGGFYEQYF.

The chain has TRBV30 and TRBJ2-1, with TRBD1 identical over 9 bases. CDR1 is GTSNPN, CDR2 SVGIG, per germline (reference sequence). The V segment lost 3 bases and the J segment 6 bases; nucleotides outside the gene matches: 3. This CDR3 comprises 13 residues. The CDR3 region has the DNA TGTGCCTGGAGAAAGACAGGGGGCAATGAGCAGTTCTTC. Translation gives CAWRKTGGNEQFF.

CDR3 loop: CSVDRDAYTF. Written as DNA, the CDR3 is TGCAGCGTGGACAGGGATGCCTACACCTTC. This chain links TRBV29-1 with TRBJ1-2; 8 nucleotides match TRBD1. V was pared by 6 bases and J by 10 bases, with 4 bases of the junction left unmatched. This CDR3 region has 10 residues. Germline CDR1 SQVTM, CDR2 ANQGSEA.

The rearrangement joins TRBV6-5 to TRBJ1-3; 7 bases are shared with TRBD1. V gave up 0 bases and J gave up 2 bases; unmatched junction bases: 4. Germline V gives CDR1 MNHEY, CDR2 SVGAGI. The CDR3 consists of 16 residues. CDR3 sequence: CASSYSRQGAGNTIYF. The CDR3, as DNA: TGTGCCAGCAGTTACTCGAGACAGGGTGCTGGAAACACCATATATTTT.

CDR3: CASSVEARTDTQYF. The CDR3 nucleotides read TGTGCCAGCAGCGTAGAGGCTAGGACAGATACGCAGTATTTT. This chain connects TRBV9 to TRBJ2-3; D ambiguous. From germline, CDR1 is SGDLS and CDR2 YYNGEE. Trimming removed 0 bases at V and 3 bases at J, with 8 bases between. The CDR3 extends over 14 amino acids. Together with reference TRBV9 and TRBJ2-3, the CDR3 gives the full variable domain: DSGVTQTPKHLITATGQRVTLRCSPRSGDLSVYWYQQSLDQGLQFLIQYYNGEERAKGNILERFSAQQFPDLHSELNLSSLELGDSALYFCASSVEARTDTQYFGPGTRLTVL.

V is TRBV19 and J is TRBJ2-3, with D possibly being TRBD2 (6 bases). This CDR3 spans 13 amino acids. CDR1 and CDR2 (germline): LNHDA, SQIVND (reference sequence). The V end was cut by 9 bases, the J end by 2 bases, with 12 bases between. As DNA, the CDR3 is TGTGCCAGCTCCCTAGCGCACACAGATACGCAGTATTTT. It specifies CASSLAHTDTQYF. The whole variable domain, remainder taken from reference TRBV19 and TRBJ2-3, is DGGITQSPKYLFRKEGQNVTLSCEQNLNHDAMYWYRQDPGQGLRLIYYSQIVNDFQKGDIAEGYSVSREKKESFPLTVTSAQKNPTAFYLCASSLAHTDTQYFGPGTRLTVL.

This clone was recorded once. The chain employs TRBV7-9 and TRBJ2-1; D not certain. Germline CDR1 SEHNR, CDR2 FQNEAQ (reference sequence). The CDR3 has 13 residues. V shed 3 bases and J shed 7 bases, with 10 bases lying between them. The chain's CDR3 is CASSFEVVNEQFF. CDR3 DNA: TGTGCCAGCAGCTTCGAGGTGGTGAATGAGCAGTTCTTC.

CDR3 nucleotide sequence: TGTGCCAGCAGTGACGGGACTAGCGGGGGAGATACGCAGTATTTT. Its translation is CASSDGTSGGDTQYF. The chain recombines TRBV6-4 with TRBJ2-3; 14 nucleotides align to TRBD2. CDR3 length: 15 amino acids. The V gene end was trimmed by 2 bases and the J gene end by 5 bases; junction bases not matched to a gene: 0. Per germline, CDR1 MRHNA and CDR2 SNTAGT.

The chain links TRBV7-9 to TRBJ1-2; 7 bases are shared with TRBD1. CDR3 length: 14 amino acids. Looked up from germline, CDR1 is SEHNR and CDR2 is FQNEAQ (reference sequence). The V gene end was trimmed by 2 bases and the J gene end by 4 bases; junction bases not matched to a gene: 4. CDR3 sequence: CASSLSAGGYGYTF. The CDR3 DNA reads TGTGCCAGCAGCTTAAGTGCAGGGGGCTATGGCTACACCTTC. The full variable domain, completed using reference TRBV7-9 and TRBJ1-2, is DTGVSQNPRHKITKRGQNVTFRCDPISEHNRLYWYRQTLGQGPEFLTYFQNEAQLEKSRLLSDRFSAERPKGSFSTLEIQRTEQGDSAMYLCASSLSAGGYGYTFGSGTRLTVV.